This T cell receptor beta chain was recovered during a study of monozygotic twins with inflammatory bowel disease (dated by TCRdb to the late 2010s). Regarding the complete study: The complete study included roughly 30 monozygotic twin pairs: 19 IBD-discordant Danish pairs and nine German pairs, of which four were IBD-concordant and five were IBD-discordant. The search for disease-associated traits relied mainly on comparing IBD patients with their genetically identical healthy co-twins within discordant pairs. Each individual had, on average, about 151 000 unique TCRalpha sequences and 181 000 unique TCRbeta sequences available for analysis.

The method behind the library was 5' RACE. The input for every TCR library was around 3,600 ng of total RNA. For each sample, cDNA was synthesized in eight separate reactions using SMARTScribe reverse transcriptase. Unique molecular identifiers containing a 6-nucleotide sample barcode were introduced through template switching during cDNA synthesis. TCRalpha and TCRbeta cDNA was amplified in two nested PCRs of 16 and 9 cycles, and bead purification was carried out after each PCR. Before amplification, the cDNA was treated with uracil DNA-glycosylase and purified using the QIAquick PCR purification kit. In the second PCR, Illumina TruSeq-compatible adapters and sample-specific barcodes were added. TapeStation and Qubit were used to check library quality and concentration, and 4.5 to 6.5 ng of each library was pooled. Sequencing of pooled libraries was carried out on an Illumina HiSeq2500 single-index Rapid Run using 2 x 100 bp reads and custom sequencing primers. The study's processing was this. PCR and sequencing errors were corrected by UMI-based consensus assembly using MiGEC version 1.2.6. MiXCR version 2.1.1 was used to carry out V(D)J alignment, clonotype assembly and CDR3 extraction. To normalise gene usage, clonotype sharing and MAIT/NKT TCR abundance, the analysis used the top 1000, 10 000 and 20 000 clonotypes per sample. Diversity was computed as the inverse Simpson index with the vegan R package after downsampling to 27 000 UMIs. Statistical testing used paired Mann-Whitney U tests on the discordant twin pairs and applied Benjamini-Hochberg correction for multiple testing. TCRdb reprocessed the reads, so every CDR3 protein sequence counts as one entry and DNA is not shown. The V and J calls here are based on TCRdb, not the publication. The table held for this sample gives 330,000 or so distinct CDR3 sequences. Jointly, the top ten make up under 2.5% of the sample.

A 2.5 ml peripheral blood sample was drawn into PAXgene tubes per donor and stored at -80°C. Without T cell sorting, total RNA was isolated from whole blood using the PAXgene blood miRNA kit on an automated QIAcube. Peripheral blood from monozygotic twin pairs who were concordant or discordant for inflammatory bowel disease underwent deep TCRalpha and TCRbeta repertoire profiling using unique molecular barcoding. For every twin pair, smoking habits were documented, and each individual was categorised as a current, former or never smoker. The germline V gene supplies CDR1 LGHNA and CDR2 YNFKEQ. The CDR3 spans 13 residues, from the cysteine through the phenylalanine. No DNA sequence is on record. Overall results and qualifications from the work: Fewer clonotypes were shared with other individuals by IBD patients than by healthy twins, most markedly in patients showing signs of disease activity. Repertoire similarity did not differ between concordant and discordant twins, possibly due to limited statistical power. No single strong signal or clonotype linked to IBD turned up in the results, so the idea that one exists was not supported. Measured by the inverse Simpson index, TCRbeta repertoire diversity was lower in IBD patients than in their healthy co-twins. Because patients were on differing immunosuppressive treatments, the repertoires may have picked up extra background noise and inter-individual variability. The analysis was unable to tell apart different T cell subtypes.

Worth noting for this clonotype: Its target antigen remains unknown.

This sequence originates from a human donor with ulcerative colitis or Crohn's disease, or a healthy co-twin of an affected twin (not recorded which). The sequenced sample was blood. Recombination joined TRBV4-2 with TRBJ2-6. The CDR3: CATRAPGANVLTF.